The next 25 T cell receptor beta chains were all read from a single sample in a study of blood T cell repertoires in COVID-19. TCRdb keeps only in-frame clones here, not all; method: immunoSEQ multiplex PCR. In the table there are about 280,000 clones, approximately 91% of which are singletons. Sequenced: peripheral blood. The receptors were sampled from a woman in her twenties or thirties with COVID-19, enrolled during active disease.

The rearrangement links TRBV5-6 to TRBJ1-4, with a weak D call TRBD1 (5 bases). The CDR3 is made up of 13 amino acids. Germline V CDR1 and CDR2: SGHDT, YYEEEE. Trimming took 5 bases from V and 7 from J, leaving 12 bases between them. The DNA of the CDR3 is TGTGCCAGCAGTCAGACAGTGGGTGAAAAACTGTTTTTT. This sequence encodes CASSQTVGEKLFF.

The chain has TRBV6-2 or TRBV6-3 and TRBJ2-1; 11 bases match TRBD2. The J segment lost 7 bases and the V segment lost 6 bases, leaving 11 bases of the junction unmatched. CDR3 length: 16 residues. CDR1 is MNHEY and CDR2 is SVGEGT in the germline V gene. Here the CDR3 DNA reads TGTGCCAGCAGCCGTACCACTAGCGGGAGTTTGAATGAGCAGTTCTTC. It encodes CASSRTTSGSLNEQFF.

V is TRBV20-1 and J is TRBJ2-7, with TRBD1 matching 8 bases. The trim removed 6 bases at V and 9 bases at J, leaving 7 bases unmatched. From germline, CDR1 is DFQATT and CDR2 SNEGSKA (reference sequence). The CDR3 consists of 11 residues. The CDR3 DNA reads TGCAGTGCCAGGACAGGGTACAGGCAGTACTTC. This sequence encodes CSARTGYRQYF.

Concerning this clone itself: Other DNA sequences of this sample code for an identical CDR3. The genes are TRBV5-1 and TRBJ2-7; TRBD1 matches 10 bases. This CDR3 region has 14 residues. CDR1 is SGHRS and CDR2 is YFSETQ in the germline V gene. The V and J ends lost 2 bases and 4 bases, in that order; junction bases with no gene match: 3. CDR3 sequence (DNA): TGCGCCAGCAGCTTAAGGGACAGGGGATACGAGCAGTACTTC. It encodes CASSLRDRGYEQYF.

The gene calls are TRBV11-2 and TRBJ1-2, with 12 bases lining up with TRBD1. CDR3 size: 15 residues. V dropped 5 bases and J dropped 3; count of bases not matched to a gene: 4. The germline CDR1 and CDR2 sequences are SGHAT and FQNNGV. The CDR3 coding sequence is TGTGCCAGCAGCCCGGGACAGGGGGCTTACTATGGCTACACCTTC. Translating it yields CASSPGQGAYYGYTF.

The CDR3 sequence is CASSPGTPKGETQYF. In nucleotides, the CDR3 is TGTGCCAGCTCACCAGGGACTCCTAAGGGGGAGACCCAGTACTTC. The chain uses TRBV18 and TRBJ2-5; D is perhaps TRBD2 (6 bases). This CDR3 comprises 15 residues. CDR1 and CDR2 (germline): KGHSH, LQKENI. Trimming took off 2 bases at V and 5 bases at J, with 15 bases between the two ends.

CDR3 sequence (DNA): TGTGCCAGCTCAACGGGGACAGTGAATGAAAAACTGTTTTTT. This sequence encodes CASSTGTVNEKLFF. This chain connects TRBV18 to TRBJ1-4, with TRBD1 matching 7 bases. Trimming cost V 5 bases and J 5 bases; bases outside gene matches: 5. This CDR3 comprises 14 residues. Germline CDR1 and CDR2: KGHSH and LQKENI.

This clone was seen only a few times. The chain employs TRBV10-3 and TRBJ1-5; 10 bases are a match to TRBD1. This CDR3 region has 15 residues. The germline CDR1 and CDR2 sequences are ENHRY and SYGVKD. V was clipped by 3 bases and J by 6 bases; unmatched bases: 5. This chain's CDR3 is CAISDTGQGRQPQHF. The CDR3 DNA reads as TGTGCCATCAGTGATACGGGACAGGGGCGTCAGCCCCAGCATTTT.

This clone appeared a single time. The rearrangement links TRBV29-1 to TRBJ1-2; 7 bases agree with TRBD1. The trim removed 6 bases at V and 5 bases at J, leaving 9 bases unmatched. CDR1 is SQVTM and CDR2 is ANQGSEA in the germline V gene. The CDR3 spans 13 residues. The CDR3 loop is CSVLDRVGYGYTF. The CDR3 DNA is TGCAGCGTGCTCGACAGGGTGGGTTATGGCTACACCTTC.

The V call is TRBV11-2, the J call TRBJ1-4; perhaps TRBD1 as D (6 bases). CDR1 SGHAT and CDR2 FQNNGV come from the germline V gene. The CDR3 contains 17 residues. Between the trimmed V and J ends, which lost 1 base and 3 bases, there was a span of 15 bases. The CDR3 bases are TGTGCCAGCAGCTTAGTTGGGTTGGGGGGGCCTAATGAAAAACTGTTTTTT. It encodes CASSLVGLGGPNEKLFF.

The V call is TRBV6-4, the J call TRBJ2-2; D is possibly TRBD2 (5 bases). This CDR3 has 14 amino acids. The V gene lost 4 bases and the J gene lost 4 bases, with 10 bases spanning the gap. Germline-derived CDR1 and CDR2 are MRHNA and SNTAGT. The CDR3: CASSVGSGTGELFF. The CDR3 nucleotides read TGTGCCAGCAGTGTTGGGAGTGGCACCGGGGAGCTGTTTTTT.

This sequence joins TRBV9 and TRBJ2-5; TRBD2 matches 10 bases. Germline loops: CDR1 SGDLS, CDR2 YYNGEE. V shed 5 bases and J 5 bases; nucleotides not matched to a gene: 15. There are 17 residues in the CDR3. CDR3 coding DNA: TGTGCCAGCAGTCGTAGAGGTCTAGCGGGAGAGCGGGAGACCCAGTACTTC. It yields the protein CASSRRGLAGERETQYF.

This chain uses TRBV4-3 with TRBJ2-3, with D tentatively TRBD1 (6 bases). The germline gives CDR1 LGHNA, CDR2 YSLEER. The CDR3 loop spans 12 amino acids. Deletions cut 4 bases from V and 8 bases from J, with 10 bases between. CDR3 residues: CASSPTGRTQYF. The CDR3 coding sequence is TGCGCCAGCAGCCCCACAGGGCGTACGCAGTATTTT.

V and J are TRBV5-4 and TRBJ1-2; 8 nucleotides align to TRBD1. From germline, CDR1 is SGHNT and CDR2 YYREEE (reference sequence). Germline trimming cut 6 bases from V and 3 bases from J; bases unmatched to any gene: 7. The CDR3 loop spans 14 amino acids. The CDR3 loop reads CASNDRGAYYGYTF. CDR3 sequence (DNA): TGTGCCAGCAACGACAGGGGTGCCTACTATGGCTACACCTTC.

The chain joins TRBV2 to TRBJ1-4; possibly TRBD1 for D (6 bases). The germline CDR1 and CDR2 sequences are SNHLY and FYNNEI. The V end was cut by 6 bases, the J end by 6 bases, with 14 bases between. The CDR3 runs to 14 residues. As DNA, the CDR3 is TGTGCCAGCAGGTTGACAGGTTCTGATGAAAAACTGTTTTTT. Translated, it gives CASRLTGSDEKLFF.

DNA for the CDR3: TGTGCCAGCGCTAGTCGAGCCCCCAATTCACCCCTCCACTTT. Translating it yields CASASRAPNSPLHF. The chain has TRBV2 and TRBJ1-6, with no clear D. Germline V lookup: CDR1 SNHLY, CDR2 FYNNEI. The V end was cut by 8 bases, the J end by 7 bases, with 15 bases between. The CDR3 length is 14 residues.

This clone has just a few counts. The V gene is TRBV4-3, the J gene TRBJ2-7; D may be TRBD2 (6 bases). V lost 0 bases and J lost 3, with 12 bases in between. Looked up from germline, CDR1 is LGHNA and CDR2 is YSLEER. CDR3 length: 15 amino acids. The CDR3 DNA reads as TGCGCCAGCAGCCAAGAAGCTAGCGAGCACTACGAGCAGTACTTC. It is translated as CASSQEASEHYEQYF.

The chain combines TRBV19 with TRBJ2-7; D is uncertain. Trimming stripped 1 base from V and 7 bases from J, with 11 bases between. Germline lookup yields CDR1 LNHDA and CDR2 SQIVND (reference sequence). The CDR3 extends over 13 amino acids. CDR3 coding DNA: TGTGCCAGTAGTATAGGGAGATCTTCGGAGCAGTACTTC. Translation: CASSIGRSSEQYF.

The chain recombines TRBV12-5 with TRBJ2-1; D uncertain. This CDR3 has 12 amino acids. Germline V gene data show CDR1 as LGHNT and CDR2 as FRNRAP. V was clipped by 4 bases and J by 8 bases, with 9 bases between them. The CDR3 DNA follows: TGTGCTAGTGGTTCCTCGAGGTATGAGCAGTTCTTC. It codes for CASGSSRYEQFF.

The V call is TRBV6-2 or TRBV6-3, the J call TRBJ2-1; 10 bases line up with TRBD2. This CDR3 region has 15 residues. J lost 4 bases, V lost 4 bases, and 4 bases had no gene match. Per the germline V gene, CDR1 is MNHEY and CDR2 is SVGEGT. The CDR3 here is CASSSGTSVYNEQFF. CDR3 in DNA: TGTGCCAGCAGTTCCGGGACTAGCGTATACAATGAGCAGTTCTTC.

The chain joins TRBV30 to TRBJ2-2; tentatively, D is TRBD1 (6 bases). The CDR3 runs to 16 residues. Trimming pared 2 bases from V and 4 bases from J, leaving 17 bases between. Germline assignment: CDR1 GTSNPN and CDR2 SVGIG (reference sequence). The DNA of the CDR3 is TGTGCCTGGAGTACATATCCAGGGGTGGCCACCGGGGAGCTGTTTTTT. Protein: CAWSTYPGVATGELFF.

The V call is TRBV3-1 (or the pseudogene TRBV3-2), the J call TRBJ1-6; D is perhaps TRBD1 (6 bases). Trimming removed 3 bases at V and 5 bases at J, with 17 bases between. Germline V CDR1 and CDR2: LGHDT, YNNKEL (reference sequence). The CDR3 sequence is 17 residues long. In DNA form, the CDR3 reads TGTGCCAGCAGCCATGCCAGGGGTGCCGCCAATAATTCACCCCTCCACTTT. This codes for CASSHARGAANNSPLHF.

V and J are TRBV7-9 and TRBJ2-7; 13 bases match TRBD2. Germline lookup yields CDR1 SEHNR and CDR2 FQNEAQ (reference sequence). This CDR3 comprises 15 residues. With V trimmed by 5 bases and J by 6 bases, 7 bases remained unmatched. The DNA for the CDR3 is TGTGCCAGCAGCCCACCGACTAGCGGGAGGCTCGAGCAGTACTTC. Its protein product is CASSPPTSGRLEQYF. Full variable domain (missing parts from reference TRBV7-9 and TRBJ2-7): DTGVSQNPRHKITKRGQNVTFRCDPISEHNRLYWYRQTLGQGPEFLTYFQNEAQLEKSRLLSDRFSAERPKGSFSTLEIQRTEQGDSAMYLCASSPPTSGRLEQYFGPGTRLTVT.

This chain links TRBV6-1 with TRBJ1-6; TRBD1 agrees at 7 bases. The germline CDR1 and CDR2 sequences are MNHNS and SASEGT. The CDR3 covers 15 residues. V was clipped by 2 bases and J by 6 bases; unmatched bases: 4. In DNA, the CDR3 is TGTGCCAGCAGTGAACCCAGGGGGAGTAATTCACCCCTCCACTTT. This sequence encodes CASSEPRGSNSPLHF.

Many counts were recorded for this clone. Other nucleotide sequences in the sample specify the same CDR3. This sequence joins TRBV4-1 and TRBJ1-5, with D unclear. V was pared by 3 bases and J by 1 base, with 10 bases between. Germline CDR1 is MGHRA and CDR2 is YSYEKL. The CDR3 contains 15 residues. The CDR3 loop reads CASSQVPGSNQPQHF. DNA of the CDR3: TGCGCCAGCAGCCAGGTCCCCGGGAGCAATCAGCCCCAGCATTTT.